The entry below gives a single T cell receptor beta chain sequence along with its context. What this receptor recognizes is not known. Nothing much larger sits one base from this clone, and base qualities are not available. The immunoSEQ Assay, a bias-controlled multiplex PCR, was used to amplify TCRbeta CDR3 regions from genomic DNA. As for the authors' bioinformatics: The number of nucleated cells in each sample was estimated by amplification of reference gene primers within the assay. To quantify the absolute abundance of each unique TCRbeta CDR3 rearrangement, sequence reads were collapsed and filtered. Productive Simpson clonality was computed per sample as the square root of Simpson's diversity index over productive rearrangements. TCRdb stores this immuneACCESS table with in-frame sequences only. Part of the clones is absent; in the studies checked, under half of the shortfall reflects unresolved V genes, and no reason is known for the rest. The V and J calls and clone size are taken from that table; D and trimming were inferred from the DNA. Present in this sample are some 200,000 clones, roughly 80% of which were seen just once. 11% of the sample goes to the ten largest clones.

At one collaborating source in Seattle, patients were enrolled during active infection and were followed longitudinally through the course of disease. Whole blood was collected in K2EDTA tubes by collaborating institutions according to the institutions' own protocols. For TCRbeta analysis, collaborators shipped samples in one of three forms: frozen whole blood, isolated PBMCs, or DNA extracted from either of those sample types. CDR1 and CDR2, per the germline V gene (reference sequence), are WNHNN and SYGVQD. Cut back by 6 bases and 0 bases, the V and J ends lie 12 bases apart. From cysteine to phenylalanine, the CDR3 is 14 amino acids long. The only DNA kept is the CDR3, 42 bases in frame from the first base. This specimen belongs to a study of blood T cell repertoires in COVID-19 (dated by TCRdb to 2018 to 2021). With regard to the full study: Samples covering the acute and convalescent phases of COVID-19 were provided by collaborators in the United States, Italy and Spain. The prospective study material was composed of cDNA or gDNA derived from T cells, B-cell-depleted T cells, or PBMCs. Subjects who had been exposed to COVID-19, were actively infected with it, or had recovered from it provided the deeply sampled blood TCRbeta repertoires that made up the dataset. A freely available public database, intended as a resource for researchers studying the immune response to SARS-CoV-2, is where the repertoires were released. The samples were drawn from two sources: the first 160 participants of the ongoing ImmuneRACE study, and 950 to 1,500 subjects contributed by 6 global collaborators. Nearly every sample came with metadata listing a de-identified subject ID, COVID-19 status, age in years and sex. Where available, HLA class I and class II types were obtained from metadata supplied by the sample provider rather than from assay-based typing. Study-wide conclusions, independent of this receptor: How much clinical and demographic metadata was included differed by source and by participant, and the metadata was provided uncurated.

The chain couples TRBV10-1 to TRBJ2-7; the D gene is perhaps TRBD2, from 7 matching bases. The TCR was taken from a woman aged 40 to 50 with COVID-19, enrolled during active disease. The sequencing input was peripheral blood. The DNA sequence is TGCGCCAGCAGCGGTGGGGGGGCCTCCTACGAGCAGTACTTC. It codes for CASSGGGASYEQYF.